This TCR beta chain originates from a study of T-cell reconstitution after alpha-beta-depleted transplantation in children. This clonotype occurred many times. Its antigen is currently unknown. Researchers prepared the TCRbeta library using unique molecular identifiers, the study reports. TCRdb passed the PCR reads through MiXCR, listing each CDR3 protein once. The sample includes around 30,000 distinct CDR3 sequences, 5% to 7.5% seen only once; the top ten take over 25%. V shed 3 bases and J shed 3 bases, with 10 bases lying between them. There are 13 residues in the CDR3. Germline V gene lookup returns CDR1 SGHDT and CDR2 YYEEEE. Study results and limitations: Counts and diversity of T cells one year after transplant came mostly from newly produced T cells. At day 60, the high TCRbeta diversity found in some patients originated from recipient T cells and thymic progenitors that had survived. By about two months after transplant, alpha-beta T cells reportedly arose from several hundred graft clones that had expanded.

This receptor was identified in a child less than two years old who had a stem cell transplant for acute myeloid leukemia, so the T cells may come from the graft donor. The source material was peripheral blood, sampled 60 days after TCRalphabeta/CD19-depleted stem cell transplant. V and J are TRBV5-6 and TRBJ2-7; maybe TRBD1 (6 bases). The CDR3 nucleotides are TGTGCCAGCAGCTGGACAGCATTCTACGAGCAGTACTTC. It encodes CASSWTAFYEQYF.